The clone carrying this T cell receptor beta chain was picked up a small number of times. Its antigen is still unknown. The TCR beta CDR3 regions underwent amplification using RNA transcripts as the source. HTBI primers drove first-round RT-PCR of the TCR CDR3. Each CDR3 protein is one row after TCRdb ran MiXCR on the multiplex PCR reads. The table records 370,000 or so distinct CDR3 sequences, 15% to 17% of them present only once. This sample stems from a study of T cells in Graves' hyperthyroidism and ophthalmopathy. V shed 0 bases and J 0 bases; nucleotides not matched to a gene: 2. Germline V gene lookup returns CDR1 DFQATT and CDR2 SNEGSKA (reference sequence). CDR3 length: 15 residues. General observations from the study: Ophthalmopathy stood apart from stable hyperthyroidism in a 13 V-J model. Ophthalmopathy got predicted by the model a median around six months before its onset.

From 8.5 to 10 ml of fresh peripheral blood, PBMCs were isolated. Source material: blood. The source is a woman aged 18-30 years with Graves' hyperthyroidism that later progressed to Graves' ophthalmopathy. This chain uses TRBV20-1 with TRBJ2-7, with 10 bases fitting TRBD1. The CDR3 region has the DNA TGCAGTGCTAGAGACGGGGACAGGGGCTCCTACGAGCAGTACTTC. Residues: CSARDGDRGSYEQYF.